This T cell receptor beta chain emerged from a study of blood T cell repertoires in COVID-19. About the study: COVID-19 samples collected from the United States, Italy and Spain covered acute and convalescent phases.

J gave up 8 bases and V 7 bases, and 11 bases lay outside the gene matches. Germline values: CDR1 SGDLS, CDR2 YYNGEE. The CDR3 is made up of 13 amino acids. Original handling: Cell counts per sample came from amplifying reference gene primers. TCRdb's table, derived via immunoSEQ multiplex PCR, lists solely in-frame clones and lacks some. The DNA gave D and trimming, while V, J and clone size come from that table. The table has under 350,000 clones, under 90% seen once. Patients from Seattle were sampled longitudinally, starting during active infection. This TCR was recovered from a woman aged 25 to 39 with COVID-19, enrolled during active disease. The sequenced material came from peripheral blood. The V and J genes are TRBV9 and TRBJ1-2; TRBD1 matches 7 bases. The CDR3 reads CASSQGLQRGYTF. In DNA form, the CDR3 reads TGTGCCAGCTCACAGGGGCTCCAAAGGGGCTACACCTTC.